This T cell receptor (beta chain) was sequenced during a study of cytomegalovirus exposure and HLA in healthy donors. Study-wide results and caveats: Equally common other TCR beta chains were less clonally expanded than HLA-associated ones, a later analysis found.

With regard to this clone: Antigen: not known.

In the PCR, 60 Vbeta and 13 Jbeta primers were used. Original data processing: Per a later analysis, the number of unique TCR beta chains was around 80 million, of which about 11 million were shared. Generated by immunoSEQ multiplex PCR, the TCRdb table keeps only in-frame clones and is missing some. Clonal size and the V and J genes are those of that table, whereas D and trimming came from the DNA. The sample lists 100,000 to 150,000 clones; over 60% were seen once. The clonotype originates from a woman in her fifties or sixties in good health and CMV-seronegative. Sequencing used PBMCs.

The CDR3: CASRGPSEQPQHF. CDR3 sequence (DNA): TGTGCCAGCAGGGGGCCTTCGGAACAGCCCCAGCATTTT. The chain links TRBV28 to TRBJ1-5, with D perhaps TRBD1 (5 bases). The CDR3 spans 13 residues. Germline CDR1 MDHEN, CDR2 SYDVKM. Between the trimmed V and J ends, which lost 6 bases and 7 bases, there was a span of 13 bases.